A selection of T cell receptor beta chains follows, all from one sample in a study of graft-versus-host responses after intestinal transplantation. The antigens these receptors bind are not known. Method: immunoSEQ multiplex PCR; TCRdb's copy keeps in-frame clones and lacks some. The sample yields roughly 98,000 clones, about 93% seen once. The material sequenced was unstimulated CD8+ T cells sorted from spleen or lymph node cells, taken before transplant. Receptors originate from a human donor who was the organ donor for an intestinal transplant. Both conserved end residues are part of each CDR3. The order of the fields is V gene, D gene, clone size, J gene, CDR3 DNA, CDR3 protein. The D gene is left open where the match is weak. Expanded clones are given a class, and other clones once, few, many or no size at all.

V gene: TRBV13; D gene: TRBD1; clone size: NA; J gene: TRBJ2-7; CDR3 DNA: TGTGCCAGCAGCATGGGACAGAGCTACGAGCAGTACTTC; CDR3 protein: CASSMGQSYEQYF
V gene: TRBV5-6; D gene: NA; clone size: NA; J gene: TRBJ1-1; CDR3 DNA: TGTGCCAGCAGTTATAACAGGGCCCGGAGCACTGAAGCTTTCTTT; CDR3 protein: CASSYNRARSTEAFF
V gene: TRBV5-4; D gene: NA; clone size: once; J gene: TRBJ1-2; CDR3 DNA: TGTGCCAGCAGCCGAGATGCTAACTATGGCTACACCTTC; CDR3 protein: CASSRDANYGYTF
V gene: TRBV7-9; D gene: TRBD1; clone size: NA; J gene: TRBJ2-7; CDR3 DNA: TGTGCCAGCAGCTTAGGTTTGGGACAGCACTACGAGCAGTACTTC; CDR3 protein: CASSLGLGQHYEQYF
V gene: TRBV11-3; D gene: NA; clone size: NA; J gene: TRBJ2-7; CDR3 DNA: TGTGCCAGCACATCGGCCTACGAGCAGTACTTC; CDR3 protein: CASTSAYEQYF
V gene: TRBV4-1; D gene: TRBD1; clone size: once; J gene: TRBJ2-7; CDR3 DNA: TGCGCCAGCAGCCAAGGTACAGGGGACTCCTACGAGCAGTACTTC; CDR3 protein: CASSQGTGDSYEQYF
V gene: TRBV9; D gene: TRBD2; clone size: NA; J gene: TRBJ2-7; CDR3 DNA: TGTGCCAGCAGCACCGGGAGGTCGTACGAGCAGTACTTC; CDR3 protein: CASSTGRSYEQYF
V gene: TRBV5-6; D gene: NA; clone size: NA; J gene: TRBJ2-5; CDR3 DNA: TGTGCCAGCAGCCCACCACCCCCCCTCGGGGGCGGGGGAGAGACCCAGTACTTC; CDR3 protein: CASSPPPPLGGGGETQYF
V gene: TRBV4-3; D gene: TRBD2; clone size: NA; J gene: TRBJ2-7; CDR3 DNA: TGCGCCAGCAGCCAAGTGCCGGGCCCCAGCGGGAGCGTACACGAGCAGTACTTC; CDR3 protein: CASSQVPGPSGSVHEQYF
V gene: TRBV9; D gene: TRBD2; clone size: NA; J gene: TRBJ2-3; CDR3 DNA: TGTGCCAGCAGCGGAAGAGCGGGGGGGCAGATAGATACGCAGTATTTT; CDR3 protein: CASSGRAGGQIDTQYF
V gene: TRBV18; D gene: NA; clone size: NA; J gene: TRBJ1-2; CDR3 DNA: TGTGCCAGCTCACCACTTAGTCACCAAACAGAAAACTATGGCTACACCTTC; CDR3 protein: CASSPLSHQTENYGYTF
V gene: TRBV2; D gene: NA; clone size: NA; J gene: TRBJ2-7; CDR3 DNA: TGTGCCAGCAGTGAGTCTCGCGAGCAGTACTTC; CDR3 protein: CASSESREQYF
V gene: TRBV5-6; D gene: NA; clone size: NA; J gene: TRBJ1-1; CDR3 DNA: TGTGCCAGCAGCCCCGAGGGGGGGCCTGAAGCTTTCTTT; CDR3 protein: CASSPEGGPEAFF
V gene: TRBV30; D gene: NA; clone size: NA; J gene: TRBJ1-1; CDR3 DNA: TGTGCCTGGAGTGTATCCTTCGTGGCTTTCTTT; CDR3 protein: CAWSVSFVAFF
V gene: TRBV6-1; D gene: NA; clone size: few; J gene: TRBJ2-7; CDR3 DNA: TGTGCCAGCTTGGACTTCCTAAAGGAGCAGTACTTC; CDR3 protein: CASLDFLKEQYF
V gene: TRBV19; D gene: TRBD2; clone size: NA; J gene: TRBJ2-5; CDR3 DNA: TGTGCCAGTAGTTTAGGGACTAGCGCCCTACGGGAGACCCAGTACTTC; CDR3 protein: CASSLGTSALRETQYF
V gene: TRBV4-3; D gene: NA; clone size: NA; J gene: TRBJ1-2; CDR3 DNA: TGCGCCAGCAGCCAAGATAGGCTGGGAGGTGCGTCGCGGGGCTACACCTTC; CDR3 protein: CASSQDRLGGASRGYTF
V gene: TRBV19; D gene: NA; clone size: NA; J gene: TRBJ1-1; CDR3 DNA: TGTGCCAGTAGTATCCTGGCGAACACTGAAGCTTTCTTT; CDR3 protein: CASSILANTEAFF
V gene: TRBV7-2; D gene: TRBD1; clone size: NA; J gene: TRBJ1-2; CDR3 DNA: TGTGCCAGCAGCTCCCGGGACAGGGGTAATGGCTACACCTTC; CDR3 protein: CASSSRDRGNGYTF
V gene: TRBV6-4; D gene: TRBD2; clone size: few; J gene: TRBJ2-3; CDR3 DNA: TGTGCCAGCAGTGGGACTAGCGGGGGCACAGATACGCAGTATTTT; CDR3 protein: CASSGTSGGTDTQYF
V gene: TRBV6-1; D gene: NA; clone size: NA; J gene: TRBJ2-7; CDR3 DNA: TGTGCCAGCAGTGAATGGCGGGGAGACGAGCAGTACTTC; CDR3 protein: CASSEWRGDEQYF
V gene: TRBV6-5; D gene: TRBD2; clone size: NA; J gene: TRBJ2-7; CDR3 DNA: TGTGCCAGCAGTTACGGTAGCGGGGGGGCTTACGAGCAGTACTTC; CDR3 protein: CASSYGSGGAYEQYF
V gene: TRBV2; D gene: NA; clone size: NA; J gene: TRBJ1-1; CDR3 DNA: TGTGCCAGCAGTGAAGTTCGTGCCAGGGGAAAAGCTTTCTTT; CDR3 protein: CASSEVRARGKAFF
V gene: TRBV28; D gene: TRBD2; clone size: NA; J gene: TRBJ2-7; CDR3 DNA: TGTGCCAGCAGTCTGTGGACTAGCGAGCAGTACTTC; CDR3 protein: CASSLWTSEQYF
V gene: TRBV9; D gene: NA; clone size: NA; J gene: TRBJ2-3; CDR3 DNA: TGTGCCAGCAGCCTGGGCAGGGGGGAAGGTACGCAGTATTTT; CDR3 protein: CASSLGRGEGTQYF
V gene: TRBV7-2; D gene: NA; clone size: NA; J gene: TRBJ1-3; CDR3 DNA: TGTGCCAGCAGCGCCAACCGGGATATCGGAAACACCATATATTTT; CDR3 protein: CASSANRDIGNTIYF
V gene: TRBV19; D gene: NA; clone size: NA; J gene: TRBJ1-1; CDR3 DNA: TGTGCCAGTATGCAGGGACGGGGGGGGACTGAAGCTTTCTTT; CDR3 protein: CASMQGRGGTEAFF
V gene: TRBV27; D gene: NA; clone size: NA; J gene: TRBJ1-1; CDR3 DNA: TGTGCCAGCAGGACAGAATACACTGAAGCTTTCTTT; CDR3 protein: CASRTEYTEAFF
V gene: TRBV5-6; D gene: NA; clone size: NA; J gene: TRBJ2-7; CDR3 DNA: TGTGCCAGCAGCCTCGGACAGTCCTACGAGCAGTACTTC; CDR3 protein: CASSLGQSYEQYF
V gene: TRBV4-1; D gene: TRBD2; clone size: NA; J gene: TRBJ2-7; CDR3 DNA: TGCGCCAGCAGCCAAGAGGCGAGCGGGGTGTCCTACGAGCAGTACTTC; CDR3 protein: CASSQEASGVSYEQYF
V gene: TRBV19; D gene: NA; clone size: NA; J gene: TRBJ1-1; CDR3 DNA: TGTGCCAGTAGGGCCCCATTGACTGAAGCTTTCTTT; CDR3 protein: CASRAPLTEAFF
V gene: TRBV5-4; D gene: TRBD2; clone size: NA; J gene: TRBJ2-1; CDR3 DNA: TGTGCCAGCAGCTTGGATTCTTCGGGGAGGGTGTTTGGTCACAATGAGCAGTTCTTC; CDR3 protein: CASSLDSSGRVFGHNEQFF
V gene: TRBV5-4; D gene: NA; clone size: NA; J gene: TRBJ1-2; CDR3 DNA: TGTGCCAGCAGCCACCGGACAGCCTTCTATGGCTACACCTTC; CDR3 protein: CASSHRTAFYGYTF
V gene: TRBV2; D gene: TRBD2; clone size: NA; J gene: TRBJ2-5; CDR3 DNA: TGTGCCAGCAGCCCACCCATACGACTAGCGGCCTCCCAAGAGACCCAGTACTTC; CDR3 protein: CASSPPIRLAASQETQYF
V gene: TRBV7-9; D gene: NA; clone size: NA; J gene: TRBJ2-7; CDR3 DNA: TGTGCCAGCAACGACCGGAGGGATGCCTACGAGCAGTACTTC; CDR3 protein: CASNDRRDAYEQYF
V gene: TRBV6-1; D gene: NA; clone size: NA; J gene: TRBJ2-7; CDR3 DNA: TGTGCCAGCAGTGAAGGGGGGGGCGCATACGAGCAGTACTTC; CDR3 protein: CASSEGGGAYEQYF